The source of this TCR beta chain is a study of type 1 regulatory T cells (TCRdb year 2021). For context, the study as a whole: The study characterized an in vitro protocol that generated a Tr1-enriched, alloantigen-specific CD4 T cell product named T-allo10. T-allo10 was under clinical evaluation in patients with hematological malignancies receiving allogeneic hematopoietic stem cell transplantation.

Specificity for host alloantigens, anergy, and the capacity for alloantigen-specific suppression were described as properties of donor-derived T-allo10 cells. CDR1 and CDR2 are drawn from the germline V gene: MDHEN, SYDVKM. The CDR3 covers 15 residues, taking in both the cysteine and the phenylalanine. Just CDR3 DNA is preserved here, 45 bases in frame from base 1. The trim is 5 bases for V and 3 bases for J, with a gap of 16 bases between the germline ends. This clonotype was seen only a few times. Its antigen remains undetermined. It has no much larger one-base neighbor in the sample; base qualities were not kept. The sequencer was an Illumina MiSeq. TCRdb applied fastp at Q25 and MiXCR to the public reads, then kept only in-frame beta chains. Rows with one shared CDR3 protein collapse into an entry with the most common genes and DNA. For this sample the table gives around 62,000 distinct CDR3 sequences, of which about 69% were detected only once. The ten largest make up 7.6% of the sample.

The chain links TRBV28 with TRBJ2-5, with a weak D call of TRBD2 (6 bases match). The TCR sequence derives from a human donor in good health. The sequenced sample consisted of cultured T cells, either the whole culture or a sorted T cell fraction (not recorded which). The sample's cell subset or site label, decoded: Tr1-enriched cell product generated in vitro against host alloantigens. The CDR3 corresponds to CASSIIPGLKETQYF. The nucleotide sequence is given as TGTGCCAGCAGTATCATACCGGGACTTAAAGAGACCCAGTACTTC.